One sample yielded the 10 T cell receptor beta chains listed below, sequenced in a study of Graves' ophthalmopathy and Graves' hyperthyroidism. RNA served as the template for amplifying TCR beta CDR3 regions. First-round RT-PCR relied on HTBI primers, and a second-round multiplex PCR came next. TCRdb re-analysed the multiplex PCR reads in MiXCR, keeping a single row per CDR3 protein. Among a few hundred thousand distinct CDR3 sequences listed, about 22% were seen once. The sequencing sample was made of peripheral blood. These receptors were collected from a woman in her forties or fifties with Graves' ophthalmopathy.

In its sample, this clonotype was seen many times. V is TRBV27 and J is TRBJ2-7; TRBD2 matches at 9 bases. Germline lookup yields CDR1 MNHEY and CDR2 SMNVEV (reference sequence). J was trimmed by 2 bases and V by 5 bases; bases with no gene match: 16. The CDR3 spans 18 residues. CDR3 residues: CASSSLRTGTSPAYEQYF. For the CDR3, the DNA is TGTGCCAGCAGTAGCCTGAGGACCGGGACTAGCCCTGCCTACGAGCAGTACTTC.

This clonotype came up many times. The gene calls are TRBV15 and TRBJ2-7; no clear D gene. Germline V CDR1 and CDR2: LNHNV, YYDKDF (reference sequence). There are 13 residues in the CDR3. V was cut by 4 bases and J by 0 bases, with 7 bases left in between. The CDR3 DNA sequence: TGTGCCACCAGCATTCTGGGCTCCTACGAGCAGTACTTC. This sequence encodes CATSILGSYEQYF.

This clonotype was detected many times. The rearrangement joins TRBV7-8 to TRBJ1-1, with D unresolved. The CDR3 length is 16 residues. Trimming took off 1 base at V and 0 bases at J, with 12 bases between the two ends. The germline CDR1 and CDR2 sequences are SGHVS and FQNEAQ. CDR3 sequence (DNA): TGTGCCAGCAGCTTAGGGGCGCGGAGATTGAACACTGAAGCTTTCTTT. Its protein product is CASSLGARRLNTEAFF.

This clonotype was found many times. The rearrangement uses TRBV12-3 or TRBV12-4 and TRBJ1-5; D ambiguous. The V and J ends lost 3 bases and 6 bases respectively, with 9 bases between them. The CDR3 loop spans 13 amino acids. The CDR3, as DNA: TGTGCCAGCAGTTTTGGGAATCCTCAGCCCCAGCATTTT. Its translation is CASSFGNPQPQHF.

This clonotype has ten or more counts. The V call is TRBV7-2, the J call TRBJ1-5; 8 bases are shared with TRBD1. The CDR3 length is 15 residues. CDR1 and CDR2 from the germline V gene are SGHTA and FQGNSA. Trimming cost V 2 bases and J 6 bases; bases outside gene matches: 6. CDR3: CASSLSVTGVQPQHF. The CDR3 bases are TGTGCCAGCAGCTTAAGCGTGACAGGGGTTCAGCCCCAGCATTTT.

This clonotype was recorded at least ten times. The chain is built from TRBV12-3 or TRBV12-4 and TRBJ2-5, with a weak D call TRBD1 (6 bases). The CDR3 sequence is 14 residues long. Trimming cost V 5 bases and J 5 bases, with 15 bases left between them. Here the CDR3 reads CASSRLQGWETQYF. The CDR3 DNA sequence: TGTGCCAGCAGTCGCCTACAGGGTTGGGAGACCCAGTACTTC.

This clonotype turned up a few times. J is TRBJ2-3 and V is TRBV28, with a tentative D call TRBD2 (7 bases). The CDR3 length is 16 residues. Trimming left V 6 bases short and J 4 bases short, with 20 bases between. The germline V gene has CDR1 MDHEN and CDR2 SYDVKM. CDR3 DNA: TGTGCCAGCAGACCTCTTTTGGGGGGGGGCGCAGATACGCAGTATTTT. Encoded protein: CASRPLLGGGADTQYF.

Ten or more counts support this clonotype. The chain couples TRBV7-9 to TRBJ2-5, with a possible D match to TRBD2 (6 bases). V was clipped by 1 base and J by 3 bases, with 18 bases between them. This CDR3 contains 17 residues. Germline lookup yields CDR1 SEHNR and CDR2 FQNEAQ (reference sequence). CDR3 amino acids: CASSLGIGSGLEETQYF. CDR3 coding DNA: TGTGCCAGCAGCTTAGGTATTGGGTCGGGACTGGAAGAGACCCAGTACTTC.

This clonotype was found a few times. The chain has TRBV6-1 and TRBJ2-2; 12 positions match TRBD1. The V gene's germline CDR1 is MNHNS and CDR2 SASEGT. V was clipped by 0 bases and J by 4 bases; unmatched bases: 6. The CDR3 totals 18 residues. The CDR3 coding sequence is TGTGCCAGCAGTGAAGCTATCGGGACAGGGGGCCGCACCGGGGAGCTGTTTTTT. Its protein is CASSEAIGTGGRTGELFF.

This clonotype was recorded many times. This rearrangement joins TRBV7-2 to TRBJ2-7, with D unresolved. The V gene lost 5 bases and the J gene lost 7 bases, with 15 bases spanning the gap. The CDR3 spans 13 residues. The germline V gene has CDR1 SGHTA and CDR2 FQGNSA. The CDR3 loop is CASSPSGLREQYF. CDR3 nucleotide sequence: TGTGCCAGCAGCCCTAGTGGCCTTCGGGAGCAGTACTTC.